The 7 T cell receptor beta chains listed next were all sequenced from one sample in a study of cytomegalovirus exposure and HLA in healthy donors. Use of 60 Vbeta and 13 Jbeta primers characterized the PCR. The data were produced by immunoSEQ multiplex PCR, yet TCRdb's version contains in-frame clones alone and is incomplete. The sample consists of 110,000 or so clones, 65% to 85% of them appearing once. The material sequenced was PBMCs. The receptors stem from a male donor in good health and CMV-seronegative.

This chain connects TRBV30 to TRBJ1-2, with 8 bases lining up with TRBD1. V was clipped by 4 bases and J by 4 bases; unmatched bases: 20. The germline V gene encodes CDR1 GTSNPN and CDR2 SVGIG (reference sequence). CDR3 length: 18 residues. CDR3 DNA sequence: TGTGCCTGGAAAAGAGAGGCGGCGACAGGGGAACATGCCTATGGCTACACCTTC. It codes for CAWKREAATGEHAYGYTF. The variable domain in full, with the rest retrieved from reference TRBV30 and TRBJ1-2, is SQTIHQWPATLVQPVGSPLSLECTVEGTSNPNLYWYRQAAGRGLQLLFYSVGIGQISSEVPQNLSASRPQDRQFILSSKKLLLSDSGFYLCAWKREAATGEHAYGYTFGSGTRLTVV.

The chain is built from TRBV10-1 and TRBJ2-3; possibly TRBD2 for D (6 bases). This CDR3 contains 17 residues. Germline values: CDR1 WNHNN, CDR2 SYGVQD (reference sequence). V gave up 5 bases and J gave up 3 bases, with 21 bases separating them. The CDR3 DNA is TGCGCCAGCAGTCTTGGCTCTACTAGCCCGCTAACAGATACGCAGTATTTT. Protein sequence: CASSLGSTSPLTDTQYF.

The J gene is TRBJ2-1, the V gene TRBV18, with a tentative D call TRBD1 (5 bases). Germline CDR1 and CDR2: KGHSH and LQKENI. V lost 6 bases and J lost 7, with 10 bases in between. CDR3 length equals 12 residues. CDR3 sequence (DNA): TGTGCCAGCTCCCCAGCAGGGAATGAGCAGTTCTTC. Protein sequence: CASSPAGNEQFF.

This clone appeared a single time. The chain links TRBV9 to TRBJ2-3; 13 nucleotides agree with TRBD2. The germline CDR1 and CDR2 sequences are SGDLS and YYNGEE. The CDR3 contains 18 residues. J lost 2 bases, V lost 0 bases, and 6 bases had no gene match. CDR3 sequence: CASSVAGGLAGLTDTQYF. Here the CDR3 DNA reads TGTGCCAGCAGCGTAGCGGGGGGACTAGCGGGGCTCACAGATACGCAGTATTTT.

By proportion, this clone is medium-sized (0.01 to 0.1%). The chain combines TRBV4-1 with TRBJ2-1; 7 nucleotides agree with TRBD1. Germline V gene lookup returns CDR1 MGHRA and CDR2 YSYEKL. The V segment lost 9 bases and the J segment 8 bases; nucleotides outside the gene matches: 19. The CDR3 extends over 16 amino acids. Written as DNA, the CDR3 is TGCGCCAGTGGGGGACAGACCCGTCTTACCGTCGATGAGCAGTTCTTC. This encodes CASGGQTRLTVDEQFF.

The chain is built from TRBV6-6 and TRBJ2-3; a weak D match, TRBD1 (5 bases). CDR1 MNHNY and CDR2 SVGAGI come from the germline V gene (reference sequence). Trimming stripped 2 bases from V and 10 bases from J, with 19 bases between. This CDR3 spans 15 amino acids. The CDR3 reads CASSYLRAPSLSQYF. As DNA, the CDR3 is TGTGCCAGCAGTTACCTCAGGGCCCCTTCGCTTTCGCAGTATTTT.

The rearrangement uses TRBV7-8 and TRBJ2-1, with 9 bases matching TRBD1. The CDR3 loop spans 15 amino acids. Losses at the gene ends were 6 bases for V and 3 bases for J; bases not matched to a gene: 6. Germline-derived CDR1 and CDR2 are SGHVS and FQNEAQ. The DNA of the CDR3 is TGTGCCAGCAGACCGAACAGGGGGCTCTACAATGAGCAGTTCTTC. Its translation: CASRPNRGLYNEQFF.